This TCR beta chain comes out of a study of tumor-infiltrating lymphocytes in localized non-small cell lung cancer. The CDR3 extends over 15 amino acids. CDR1 is SGHNT, CDR2 YYREEE, per germline (reference sequence). Trimming took 4 bases from V and 1 from J; bases not matched to a gene: 3. Only in-frame clones appear in the TCRdb table, and some are missing; sequencing was by immunoSEQ multiplex PCR. The sample comprises some 22,000 clones, 60% to 80% of which are singletons, and 3.4% rests with the top ten. General study findings and limits: No link was found between tumor T-cell fraction and recurrence-free survival. Different pieces of the same tissue were used for each assay. Not all patients were TCR sequenced, owing to tissue quantity.

For this clone: The antigen is unknown.

This sequence originates from a human donor with non-small cell lung cancer. The sequencing input was lung tumor tissue. This sequence joins TRBV5-4 and TRBJ2-5; 11 bases align to TRBD2. CDR3 protein: CASSPGTSGQETQYF. DNA for the CDR3: TGTGCCAGCAGCCCCGGGACTAGCGGCCAAGAGACCCAGTACTTC.